This TCR beta chain was captured by sequencing in a study of OX40 agonist ivuxolimab in advanced cancers. Regarding the study in general: Ivuxolimab was a fully human IgG2 agonistic monoclonal antibody targeting the costimulatory receptor OX40 (CD134). Intravenous ivuxolimab was administered to patients every 2 weeks at six dose levels: 0.01, 0.1, 0.3, 1.5, 3 and 10 mg/kg. Of the roughly 52 dose-escalation patients, hepatocellular carcinoma was present in around 19, melanoma in roughly 15, renal cell carcinoma in 9 and head and neck cancer in 9. In the dose-escalation cohort, more than 80% of patients were male, and the mean age was roughly 60 years with a range of about 20 to 80. Prior anti-PD-1, anti-PD-L1 or anti-CTLA-4 therapy was permitted, and about 40% of dose-escalation patients had received checkpoint inhibitors. Partial responses occurred in three dose-escalation patients: two with cutaneous melanoma and one with hepatocellular carcinoma. The point of sequencing TCRbeta in the periphery was to test whether ivuxolimab changed TCR sequence diversity and drove clonal T-cell expansion. The monotherapy dose-escalation portion (N of about 50 patients) of the phase I ivuxolimab trial is reported in the paper. What the study reported, not specific to this receptor: After ivuxolimab, expanded clones were on average more numerous among CD8+ T cells than among CD4+ T cells. At doses of 0.1 to 3.0 mg/kg, clonal expansion of both CD4+ and CD8+ blood T cells was observed from baseline to week 6. In partial responders in the 0.1-3.0 mg/kg groups, normalized peripheral clonal expansion was found to be among the lowest, especially among CD8+ T cells. Low levels of normalized T-cell clonal expansion were also seen in some patients who did not respond. The antigen specificity of the clonally expanded peripheral T cells was not determined.

Notes on this clone: The antigen it binds to is not known. No base quality values were provided; no much bigger clone lies one nucleotide off.

Genomic DNA was extracted from sorted cells for sequencing of the TCRbeta CDR3 region. TCRbeta CDR3 regions were sequenced using the immunoSEQ Assay. TCRdb mirrors the immuneACCESS table, restricted to in-frame sequences. Some clones are absent from its copies; in checked studies, under half trace to an unresolved V gene, and the reason for the others is unknown. The sample data list tens of thousands of clones, and over 80% of these were observed just once. The ten top clones hold 1.5% to 2% of the sample. From a lookup of the germline V gene, CDR1 and CDR2 are KGHSH and LQKENI. The germline V end is reduced by 5 bases and the J end by 2 bases; junction bases left unmatched: 3. The CDR3 has 15 amino acids, counting the end cysteine and phenylalanine. The only DNA kept is the CDR3, 45 bases in frame from the first base. The trial excluded patients who had a history of autoimmune disease or who were on systemic immunosuppression. In every dose cohort, peripheral blood was drawn for TCR sequencing at baseline, cycle 4 day 1, and cycle 7 day 1. Samples came from an open-label, multicenter, first-in-human phase I dose-escalation trial of ivuxolimab. Adults with locally advanced or metastatic melanoma, renal cell, hepatocellular, or head and neck squamous cell carcinoma were enrolled in the trial. Before TCR sequencing, CD4+ and CD8+ T cells were separately sorted from peripheral blood.

The specimen comprised CD4+ or CD8+ T cells sorted from blood, sampled in a trial of the OX40 agonist ivuxolimab. This clonotype was sampled from an adult with an advanced solid tumor such as melanoma, head and neck, liver or kidney cancer. The chain is encoded by TRBV18 joined to TRBJ2-3, with TRBD1 matching 11 junction bases. The sequenced DNA: TGTGCCAGCTCATACGGACAGGGGGCCACAGATACGCAGTATTTT. Its protein reads: CASSYGQGATDTQYF.